Listed here are 6 T cell receptor beta chains from one sample, sequenced in a study of molecular identifiers for immune sequencing clone quantification. TCRdb used MiXCR to reprocess the PCR reads, holding one entry per CDR3 protein. Of under 650,000 distinct CDR3 sequences listed, about 20% are singletons. The sequencing sample was made of naive CD8+ T cells from blood, with Jurkat cell RNA spiked in. The sample's subset: FACS-sorted CD8+CD4-CCR7+CD45RA+ naive T cells. The receptor set was obtained from a human donor in good health. Some libraries in this study had Jurkat cell RNA spiked in.

Regarding this clonotype: This may be a read error: a much more frequent sequence differs by one nucleotide. The chain has TRBV11-2 and TRBJ2-1; the D call may be TRBD1 or TRBD2 (5 bases each). The V end lost 6 bases, the J end lost 12 bases, and 18 bases lay between the germline ends. Germline loops: CDR1 SGHAT, CDR2 FQNNGV. The CDR3 sequence is 13 residues long. The CDR3 DNA follows: TGTGCCAGCAGTACTACGGGGACGATTGGGCAGTTCTTC. This codes for CASSTTGTIGQFF.

This clonotype was detected a few times. The gene calls are TRBV6-2 or TRBV6-3 and TRBJ2-5, with 8 bases aligning to TRBD2. Trimming at V came to 3 bases and at J to 1 base, leaving 16 bases not matched to a gene. Germline CDR1 and CDR2: MNHEY and SVGEGT. The CDR3 consists of 19 residues. The CDR3 coding sequence is TGTGCCAGCAGTTATAACGCAGGGCGAGTGGCGGGGGGCCAAGAGACCCAGTACTTC. This sequence encodes CASSYNAGRVAGGQETQYF.

This clonotype was observed many times. The chain links TRBV25-1 to TRBJ2-7, with D uncertain. The V end lost 3 bases, the J end lost 0 bases, and 9 bases lay between the germline ends. Germline values: CDR1 MGHDK, CDR2 SYGVNS. The CDR3 is made up of 14 amino acids. This CDR3 reads CASSDYRSSYEQYF. In DNA, the CDR3 is TGTGCCAGCAGTGACTATAGGAGCTCCTACGAGCAGTACTTC.

The gene calls are TRBV27 and TRBJ2-7, with D possibly being TRBD1 (6 bases). With 3 bases removed from V and 3 bases from J, the gap between germline ends came to 9 bases. CDR1 is MNHEY and CDR2 is SMNVEV in the germline V gene (reference sequence). The CDR3 has 13 amino acids. The CDR3 DNA sequence: TGTGCCAGCAGTTTTCGGACAGACTACGAGCAGTACTTC. Its protein product is CASSFRTDYEQYF.

About this clonotype itself: One end of the junction does not line up with germline, which may come from a read error. The V gene is TRBV19, the J gene TRBJ2-1, with 7 bases identical to TRBD2. The germline CDR1 and CDR2 sequences are LNHDA and SQIVND (reference sequence). The CDR3 contains 17 residues. This CDR3 reads CTSSILHLAEHYNEQFF. CDR3 bases: TGTACCAGTAGTATCCTCCACCTAGCGGAACACTACAATGAGCAGTTCTTC.

This clonotype was seen at least ten times. The gene calls are TRBV5-1 and TRBJ2-7, with 10 bases lining up with TRBD1. There are 16 residues in the CDR3. Trimming took 5 bases from V and 0 from J; bases not matched to a gene: 8. Germline CDR1 and CDR2: SGHRS and YFSETQ. The CDR3 is CASRRDRGFSSYEQYF. CDR3 nucleotide sequence: TGCGCCAGCAGGCGGGACAGGGGCTTCTCCTCCTACGAGCAGTACTTC.